The present T cell receptor (beta chain) was sequenced within a study of blood T cell repertoires in COVID-19. Turning to the study itself: Nucleic acid was either cDNA or gDNA, and it came from T cells, B-cell-depleted T cells, or PBMCs.

Some clones are missing from TCRdb's copy, which holds only in-frame ones; the method was immunoSEQ multiplex PCR. The sample includes approximately 290,000 clones, approximately 90% of them seen just once. Trimming left V 5 bases short and J 0 bases short, with 16 bases between. In germline, CDR1 is SEHNR, CDR2 FQNEAQ (reference sequence). The CDR3 length is 16 residues. Those who participated ranged in age from roughly 18 to 89 years and resided in 20 to 25 US areas. Membership in each cohort depended on participant-reported clinical history. The V gene is TRBV7-9, the J gene TRBJ1-2, with no clear D. Input material: PBMCs or T cells enriched from blood (not recorded which). The clonotype comes from a woman aged 25 to 45 who had recovered from COVID-19. The CDR3 DNA sequence: TGTGCCAGCAGCCCCCGCTTTAGCGGAGCTAACTATGGCTACACCTTC. It specifies CASSPRFSGANYGYTF.